The next 15 T cell receptor beta chains were all read from a single sample in a study of response to subunit inactivated influenza vaccine. TCRdb processed the RT-PCR reads anew with MiXCR; each CDR3 protein has one entry. The sample includes hundreds of thousands of distinct CDR3 sequences, roughly 13% of them seen just once. Sequencing was performed on PBMCs from blood, taken 45 days after vaccination. The receptors were gathered from a man aged 45 to 65 who received an inactivated influenza vaccine.

This clonotype has just a few counts. The chain uses TRBV6-1 and TRBJ1-5; D is ambiguous. V was pared by 5 bases and J by 3 bases, with 17 bases between. CDR3 length: 16 residues. Germline assignment: CDR1 MNHNS and CDR2 SASEGT. CDR3 nucleotides: TGTGCCAGCAGTAATGGAAGGACGGGCTCCAATCAGCCCCAGCATTTT. Translation: CASSNGRTGSNQPQHF.

This clonotype was counted at least ten times. V and J are TRBV12-3 or TRBV12-4 and TRBJ2-3; D not resolved. This CDR3 spans 13 amino acids. V was clipped by 3 bases and J by 0 bases, with 4 bases between them. CDR3 in DNA: TGTGCCAGCAGTTTCCACAGCACAGATACGCAGTATTTT. The encoded protein is CASSFHSTDTQYF.

This clonotype was found a few times. The rearrangement uses TRBV7-8 and TRBJ2-5; D unclear. The CDR3 is 13 residues long. V dropped 1 base and J dropped 0 bases, with 3 bases sitting between them. Germline loops: CDR1 SGHVS, CDR2 FQNEAQ. The CDR3 sequence: CASSLVHQETQYF. As DNA, the CDR3 is TGTGCCAGCAGCTTAGTACACCAAGAGACCCAGTACTTC.

The chain has TRBV4-1 and TRBJ2-7; no reliable D call. Germline CDR1 and CDR2: MGHRA and YSYEKL. V was clipped by 0 bases and J by 2 bases, with 17 bases between them. The CDR3 runs to 17 residues. The CDR3 nucleotides read TGCGCCAGCAGCCAAGATAGTCGGGCAGGAACGACCTACGAGCAGTACTTC. Its translation: CASSQDSRAGTTYEQYF.

In its sample, this clonotype was seen a few times. The rearrangement uses TRBV29-1 and TRBJ1-5; D is possibly TRBD1 (6 bases). Germline lookup yields CDR1 SQVTM and CDR2 ANQGSEA. V was cut by 5 bases and J by 3 bases, with 14 bases left in between. CDR3 length equals 14 residues. The CDR3 reads CSVKGGAANQPQHF. The CDR3 DNA reads TGCAGCGTTAAGGGGGGGGCAGCCAATCAGCCCCAGCATTTT.

This clonotype was counted many times. The chain uses TRBV20-1 and TRBJ1-6; D is perhaps TRBD1 (5 bases). The germline V gene has CDR1 DFQATT and CDR2 SNEGSKA (reference sequence). V was trimmed by 5 bases and J by 0 bases, leaving 20 bases between them. This CDR3 has 18 amino acids. CDR3 residues: CSAEGAGGWISYNSPLHF. Here the CDR3 DNA reads TGCAGTGCTGAGGGTGCCGGGGGTTGGATCTCCTATAATTCACCCCTCCACTTT.

There are a few counts of this clonotype. The rearrangement links TRBV20-1 to TRBJ2-1; D perhaps matches TRBD2 (6 bases). The CDR3 loop spans 14 amino acids. The V gene's germline CDR1 is DFQATT and CDR2 SNEGSKA (reference sequence). V gave up 6 bases and J gave up 7 bases, with 19 bases separating them. CDR3 bases: TGCAGTGCCCCCAACGGGAGAGCGGGTAATGAGCAGTTCTTC. The encoded protein is CSAPNGRAGNEQFF.

This clonotype is a singleton in its sample. The chain employs TRBV29-1 and TRBJ2-7; the D is unclear. The germline V gene encodes CDR1 SQVTM and CDR2 ANQGSEA. The CDR3 spans 13 residues. Between the trimmed V and J ends, which lost 1 base and 3 bases, there was a span of 10 bases. The CDR3: CSVEGQSSYEQYF. The CDR3 DNA follows: TGCAGCGTTGAAGGACAATCCAGCTACGAGCAGTACTTC.

The chain combines TRBV20-1 with TRBJ2-3; 14 bases are a match to TRBD2. The CDR3 consists of 19 residues. V shed 2 bases and J 2 bases; nucleotides not matched to a gene: 12. CDR1 and CDR2 (germline): DFQATT, SNEGSKA (reference sequence). The CDR3 spells CSARKRPGLAGASTDTQYF. Here the CDR3 DNA reads TGCAGTGCTAGAAAAAGACCGGGACTAGCGGGAGCGTCCACAGATACGCAGTATTTT.

This chain joins TRBV25-1 and TRBJ1-1; D gene unclear. The CDR3 extends over 13 amino acids. V lost 6 bases and J lost 4, with 12 bases in between. In germline, CDR1 is MGHDK, CDR2 SYGVNS. CDR3 region: CASSMGRFTEAFF. CDR3 sequence (DNA): TGTGCCAGCAGCATGGGGAGGTTCACTGAAGCTTTCTTT.

This clonotype appeared many times. The chain joins TRBV12-3 or TRBV12-4 to TRBJ2-7; no reliable D call. Deletions cut 3 bases from V and 4 bases from J, with 7 bases between. The CDR3 loop spans 12 amino acids. The CDR3 reads CASSFYPYEQYF. CDR3 nucleotide sequence: TGTGCCAGCAGTTTCTATCCGTACGAGCAGTACTTC.

J is TRBJ2-7 and V is TRBV20-1; no clear D gene. Trimming took off 6 bases at V and 2 bases at J, with 5 bases between the two ends. This CDR3 has 10 residues. Per germline, CDR1 DFQATT and CDR2 SNEGSKA (reference sequence). CDR3: CSAQPYEQYF. CDR3 bases: TGCAGTGCCCAACCCTACGAGCAGTACTTC.

The rearrangement uses TRBV7-2 and TRBJ2-2; 10 positions match TRBD2. Germline trimming cut 1 base from V and 6 bases from J; bases unmatched to any gene: 5. The germline V gene has CDR1 SGHTA and CDR2 FQGNSA. This CDR3 is 16 amino acids long. The CDR3 nucleotides are TGTGCCAGCAGCTTAGGGACTAGCGGTTCCTCCGGGGAGCTGTTTTTT. This codes for CASSLGTSGSSGELFF.

The CDR3: CASSYGQGVSYEQYF. The CDR3 nucleotides are TGTGCCAGCAGCTACGGACAGGGGGTCTCCTACGAGCAGTACTTC. The chain has TRBV7-2 and TRBJ2-7; TRBD1 matches at 10 bases. This CDR3 is 15 amino acids long. The germline CDR1 and CDR2 sequences are SGHTA and FQGNSA. Germline trimming cut 4 bases from V and 0 bases from J; bases unmatched to any gene: 3.

There are a few counts of this clonotype. This chain joins TRBV10-3 and TRBJ2-7, with D perhaps TRBD1 or TRBD2 (5 bases each). This CDR3 contains 14 residues. Trimming removed 2 bases at V and 2 bases at J, with 10 bases between. Germline CDR1 and CDR2: ENHRY and SYGVKD. The CDR3 bases are TGTGCCATCAGTGAGGACTACAGGCCCTACGAGCAGTACTTC. Translation: CAISEDYRPYEQYF.